The clone carrying this TCR beta chain was seen a few times. This specimen belongs to a study of control samples from healthy donors and cancer patients. Method: immunoSEQ multiplex PCR; TCRdb's copy keeps in-frame clones and lacks some. The table has some 130,000 clones, 88% seen once. Germline assignment: CDR1 MNHEY and CDR2 SVGAGI. Between the trimmed V and J ends, which lost 2 bases and 9 bases, there was a span of 11 bases. The CDR3 runs 14 residues. This TCR came from a woman aged 30 to 39 in good health. V and J are TRBV6-5 and TRBJ1-6, with D possibly being TRBD1 (6 bases). The sample was blood. As DNA, the CDR3 is TGTGCCAGCAGTTACGCACAGGGCCCTTCACCCCTCCACTTT. The encoded protein is CASSYAQGPSPLHF.